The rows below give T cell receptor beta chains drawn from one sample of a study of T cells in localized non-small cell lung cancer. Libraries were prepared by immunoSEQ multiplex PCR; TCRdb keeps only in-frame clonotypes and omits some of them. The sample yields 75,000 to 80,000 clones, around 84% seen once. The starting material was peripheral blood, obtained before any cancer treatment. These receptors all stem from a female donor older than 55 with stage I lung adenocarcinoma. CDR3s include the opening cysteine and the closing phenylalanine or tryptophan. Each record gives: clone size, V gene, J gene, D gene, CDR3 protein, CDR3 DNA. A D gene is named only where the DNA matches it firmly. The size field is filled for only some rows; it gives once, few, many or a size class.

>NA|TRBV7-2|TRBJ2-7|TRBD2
CASRLVGGGSSYEQYF
TGTGCCAGCAGGCTCGTCGGGGGGGGCAGCTCCTACGAGCAGTACTTC
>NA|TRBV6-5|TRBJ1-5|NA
CASSYAQGYSNQPQHF
TGTGCCAGCAGTTACGCACAGGGTTATAGCAATCAGCCCCAGCATTTT
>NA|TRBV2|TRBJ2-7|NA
CASKKGGPDYEQYF
TGTGCCAGCAAAAAGGGGGGTCCTGACTACGAGCAGTACTTC
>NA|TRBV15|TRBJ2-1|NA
CATSRDVGSSYNEQFF
TGTGCCACCAGCAGAGATGTGGGGAGCTCCTACAATGAGCAGTTCTTC
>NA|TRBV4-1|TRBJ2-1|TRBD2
CASSRTSGRSLSSYNEQFF
TGCGCCAGCAGCCGAACTAGCGGGAGATCCCTTAGCTCCTACAATGAGCAGTTCTTC
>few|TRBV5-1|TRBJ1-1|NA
CASRGEMANTEAFF
TGCGCCAGCAGGGGGGAGATGGCGAACACTGAAGCTTTCTTT
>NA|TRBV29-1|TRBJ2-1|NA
CSPGGGNNEQFF
TGCAGCCCCGGCGGAGGCAACAATGAGCAGTTCTTC
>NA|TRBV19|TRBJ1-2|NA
CASSILSSSNYGYTF
TGTGCCAGTAGTATATTGAGCTCTTCTAACTATGGCTACACCTTC
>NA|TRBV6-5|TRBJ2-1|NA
CASSSWGSYNEQFF
TGTGCCAGCAGTTCCTGGGGGTCCTACAATGAGCAGTTCTTC
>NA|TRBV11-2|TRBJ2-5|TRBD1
CASSRQGIQETQYF
TGTGCCAGCAGCCGACAGGGAATACAAGAGACCCAGTACTTC
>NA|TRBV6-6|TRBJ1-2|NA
CASSVRDMILNYGYTF
TGTGCCAGCAGTGTCCGGGACATGATCCTTAACTATGGCTACACCTTC
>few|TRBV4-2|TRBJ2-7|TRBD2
CASSQVGGFYEQYF
TGTGCCAGCAGCCAAGTCGGGGGGTTCTACGAGCAGTACTTC
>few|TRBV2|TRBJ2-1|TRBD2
CASSRLAGAYNEQFF
TGTGCCAGCAGTAGACTAGCGGGAGCATACAATGAGCAGTTCTTC
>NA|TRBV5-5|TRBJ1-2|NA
CASRDLPAGYTF
TGTGCCAGCAGAGACCTTCCCGCGGGCTACACCTTC
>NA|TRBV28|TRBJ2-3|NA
CASSLGYTDTQYF
TGTGCCAGCAGTTTGGGCTACACAGATACGCAGTATTTT
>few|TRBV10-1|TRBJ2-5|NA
CASSEGTAPKGTQYF
TGCGCCAGCAGTGAAGGGACGGCCCCGAAGGGGACCCAGTACTTC
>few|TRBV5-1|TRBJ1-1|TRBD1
CASSRQGPTEAFF
TGCGCCAGCAGTAGACAGGGTCCCACTGAAGCTTTCTTT
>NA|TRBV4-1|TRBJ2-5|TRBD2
CASSQFPGLAGGGETQYF
TGCGCCAGCAGCCAATTCCCAGGACTAGCGGGAGGGGGAGAGACCCAGTACTTC
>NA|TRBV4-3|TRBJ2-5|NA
CASSQALDLWETQYF
TGCGCCAGCAGCCAAGCCCTAGACTTGTGGGAGACCCAGTACTTC
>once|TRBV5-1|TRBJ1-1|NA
CASSLVGVNTEAFF
TGCGCCAGCAGCTTGGTTGGCGTAAACACTGAAGCTTTCTTT
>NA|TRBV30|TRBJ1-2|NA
CAWSEWAQDGYTF
TGTGCCTGGAGTGAGTGGGCACAGGATGGCTACACCTTC
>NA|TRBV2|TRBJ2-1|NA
CASRTDTKGGGNEQFF
TGTGCCAGCAGAACTGACACAAAGGGAGGGGGCAATGAGCAGTTCTTC
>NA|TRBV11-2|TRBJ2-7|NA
CASSSMTVSHEQYF
TGTGCCAGCAGCTCAATGACGGTCTCCCACGAGCAGTACTTC
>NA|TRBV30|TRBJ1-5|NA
CAWSVQAGPQHF
TGTGCCTGGAGTGTACAGGCCGGGCCCCAGCATTTT
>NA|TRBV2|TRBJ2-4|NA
CASSAGLAKNIQYF
TGTGCCAGCAGTGCAGGTCTAGCCAAAAACATTCAGTACTTC
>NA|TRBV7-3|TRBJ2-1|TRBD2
CASSRSGGHYNEQFF
TGTGCCAGCAGTCGTAGCGGGGGTCACTACAATGAGCAGTTCTTC
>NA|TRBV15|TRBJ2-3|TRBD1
CATWAPGQGSADTQYF
TGTGCCACTTGGGCCCCCGGACAGGGAAGTGCAGATACGCAGTATTTT
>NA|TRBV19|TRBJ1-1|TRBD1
CASSSTGPTEAFF
TGTGCCAGTAGCTCGACAGGGCCCACTGAAGCTTTCTTT
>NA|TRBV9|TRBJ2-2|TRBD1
CASSVEGQANTGELFF
TGTGCCAGCAGCGTAGAAGGACAGGCGAACACCGGGGAGCTGTTTTTT
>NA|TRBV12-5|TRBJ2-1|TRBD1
CASGLDRGTYNEQFF
TGTGCTAGTGGTTTGGACAGGGGAACGTACAATGAGCAGTTCTTC
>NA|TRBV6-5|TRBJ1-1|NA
CASSYSIELNTEAFF
TGTGCCAGCAGTTACTCGATCGAATTGAACACTGAAGCTTTCTTT
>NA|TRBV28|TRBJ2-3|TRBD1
CASSWTGGRDTQYF
TGTGCCAGCAGTTGGACAGGGGGCCGAGATACGCAGTATTTT
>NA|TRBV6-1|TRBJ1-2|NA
CASSEGGGDFYGYTF
TGTGCCAGCAGTGAAGGAGGGGGGGATTTCTATGGCTACACCTTC
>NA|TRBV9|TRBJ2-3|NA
CASSPQGLDFSTDTQYF
TGTGCCAGCAGCCCACAAGGACTGGACTTTAGCACAGATACGCAGTATTTT
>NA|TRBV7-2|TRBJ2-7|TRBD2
CASSLGYSGMEQYF
TGTGCCAGCAGCTTAGGGTATAGCGGGATGGAGCAGTACTTC
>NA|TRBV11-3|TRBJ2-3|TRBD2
CASSFTTGLAGKDTQYF
TGTGCCAGCAGCTTTACAACGGGACTAGCGGGGAAGGATACGCAGTATTTT
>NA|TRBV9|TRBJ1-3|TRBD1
CASSVAPRTGASGNTIYF
TGTGCCAGCAGCGTAGCCCCCCGGACAGGGGCATCTGGAAACACCATATATTTT
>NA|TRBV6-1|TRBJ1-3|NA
CASSEKRRGNTIYF
TGTGCCAGCAGTGAAAAAAGGCGTGGAAACACCATATATTTT
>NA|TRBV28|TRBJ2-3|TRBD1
CASREEGASTDTQYF
TGTGCCAGCAGGGAAGAGGGGGCTAGCACAGATACGCAGTATTTT
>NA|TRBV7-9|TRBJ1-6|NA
CASSLGAGTPSGSPLHF
TGTGCCAGCAGCTTAGGAGCGGGAACCCCCTCGGGGTCACCCCTCCACTTT